The T cell receptor beta chain described here comes from a study of neoadjuvant anti-PD-1 for oral cavity cancer. Overall study findings and caveats: Non-responders to neoadjuvant nivolumab had significantly more clonal PBMC T cells than responders. With a few patients per group, TCR findings need larger cohorts.

As for time point: after neoadjuvant nivolumab, at surgical resection. Analysis of PBMCs was direct, with no culture step. Some clones are missing from TCRdb's copy, which holds only in-frame ones; the method was immunoSEQ multiplex PCR. The sample holds about 14,000 clones, about two thirds seen once. Between the trimmed V and J ends, which lost 0 bases and 2 bases, there was a span of 13 bases. The CDR3 has 16 amino acids. CDR1 and CDR2 (germline): MNHEY, SMNVEV (reference sequence). A note on this clone: Its matching antigen is unknown.

This sequence joins TRBV27 and TRBJ2-5; a possible D gene is TRBD1 (5 bases). The source was PBMCs, collected after nivolumab (anti-PD-1) treatment. This sequence was found in a person aged 35-79 years with oral cavity squamous cell carcinoma. DNA of the CDR3: TGTGCCAGCAGTTTATCCTTCAGGGTTCTACAAGAGACCCAGTACTTC. Residues: CASSLSFRVLQETQYF.